The clone carrying this TCR beta chain was observed many times. TCR beta CDR3 regions were amplified from RNA transcripts. The study used the HTBI primer set for a first-round RT-PCR of the TCR CDR3. TCRdb re-called the multiplex PCR reads through MiXCR, storing one row per CDR3 protein. The data show about 210,000 distinct CDR3 sequences, roughly 15% seen once. The source of the sample is a study of T cells in Graves' hyperthyroidism and ophthalmopathy. About the research overall: Peripheral blood draws took place at initial diagnosis, ahead of any treatment.

This CDR3 is built from 16 residues. The J segment lost 7 bases and the V segment lost 3 bases, leaving 5 bases of the junction unmatched. Germline V gives CDR1 KGHSH, CDR2 LQKENI. Sequencing used blood. The V and J genes are TRBV18 and TRBJ2-1; 14 bases match TRBD2. The clonotype was recovered from a man over 45 with Graves' hyperthyroidism. The CDR3 DNA is TGTGCCAGCTCACCTACGGGACTAGCGGGAGATAATGAGCAGTTCTTC. Its translation: CASSPTGLAGDNEQFF. The full variable domain, in which reference TRBV18 and TRBJ2-1 provide the parts outside the CDR3, is NAGVMQNPRHLVRRRGQEARLRCSPMKGHSHVYWYRQLPEEGLKFMVYLQKENIIDESGMPKERFSAEFPKEGPSILRIQQVVRGDSAAYFCASSPTGLAGDNEQFFGPGTRLTVL.